This TCR beta chain was sequenced in a study of identical twins (dated by TCRdb to 2016 to 2018). Some background on the complete study: The study deep-sequenced TCR alpha and beta repertoires from monozygotic twins, unrelated adults of various ages and cord blood to test whether fetal clonotypes persist. Replicate twin experiments were performed at different times using different library preparation protocols to rule out contamination.

A note on this clonotype: The antigen it recognizes is unknown. No quality values exist for individual bases; no much larger clone is one base distant.

General study outcomes and caveats: Invariant T cells such as MAIT and iNKT could partly confound zero-insertion analyses, though diverse VJ usage argued against this for most clonotypes. In monozygotic twins, recombination models systematically underestimated out-of-frame TCR alpha sharing, but the models matched the sharing seen between unrelated individuals. In beta out-of-frame sequences, excess twin sharing was weaker, because having fewer shared sequences lowered the signal-to-noise ratio. Out-of-frame TCR alpha sequences shared between twins showed an excess of low generation-probability sequences compared with coincidental sharing between unrelated individuals. Conclusions relied on cross-sectional statistical analysis, since the same donors could not be followed over many years. Abundant cord blood beta clonotypes carried fewer insertions; young adult naive repertoires showed a weaker similar trend, while memory repertoires showed none.

Only healthy Caucasian donors were included. Three pairs of female monozygotic twins, all aged about 18 to 30 years, were included in the twin cohort. Positive isolation kits from Invitrogen were used to isolate CD4+ and CD8+ T cell populations. Receptor libraries were prepared by 5' RACE. TCRdb names Illumina HiSeq 2000 as the instrument used. A universal primer binding site was introduced by template switching, and a unique molecular identifier was present in the final cDNA, enabling accurate counting of TCR cDNA molecules. First-strand cDNA for TCR alpha and beta chains was synthesized from specific primers in the conserved constant-segment region. Each cDNA library was double barcoded, with a SMART-Mk sample barcode plus Illumina barcodes, to control for contamination. TruSeq adapter sequences along with Illumina sample barcodes were introduced in two successive PCR steps. The TCR alpha and beta cDNA libraries were sequenced on the Illumina HiSeq platform using custom primers. The paper's data handling went like this. MiGEC was used to process raw reads and extract unique molecular identifiers, and MiXCR was used to find CDR3 positions. For each individual, recombination models were inferred using an EM algorithm with the repgenHMM and IGoR tools. The tcR package in R was used for shared clonotype analysis, with sharing normalized by the product of cloneset sizes. To study raw recombination without the effects of thymic and clonal selection, out-of-frame nonproductive sequences were analyzed. The raw public data were reprocessed by TCRdb itself: fastp quality trimming at Q25, MiXCR clonotype calling, in-frame beta chains only. A single entry per CDR3 protein holds the most common genes and DNA from its merged rows. The V and J calls shown here were made by TCRdb, not taken from the authors' results. The sample table holds over 200,000 distinct CDR3 sequences, of which 6.5% were seen once. The top ten clones comprise just over 14% of the sample.

CDR1 and CDR2, per the germline V gene (reference sequence), are DFQATT and SNEGSKA. The CDR3 numbers 14 residues from cysteine through phenylalanine. The only DNA kept is the CDR3, 42 bases in frame from the first base. Deletion took 0 bases off V and 6 bases off J, with a span of 15 bases between the germline ends. The same sample was also used in a study of T cells expressing NK-cell markers. As described in the second report: In sorted CD3+CD56+NKG2C+, CD3+CD56+NKG2C- and CD3+CD56-NKG2C+ T-cell subsets from 7 to 9 donors, TCR beta-chain repertoires were profiled. Of the eight sequenced donors, seven were found to be HCMV-seropositive and one was found to be HCMV-seronegative. In several experiments an anti-gammadeltaTCR antibody was added to restrict sorting to alphabetaTCR-expressing T cells. In several donors, the dominant CD3+CD56+NKG2C+ clonotypes ranked among the top 10 CD8+ clonotypes, making up 1.0-7.0% of CD8+ T cells. Those dominant clonotypes were again the most abundant among CD3+CD56-NKG2C+ cells in four donors, at about 28.3-60.1%. It remained unclear whether the expanded NKG2C-expressing T cell clones were specific for HCMV antigens. The eight sequenced donors were randomly selected healthy volunteers, three men and five women. HCMV serostatus was determined by detecting HCMV-specific IgG in serum with a commercial ELISA kit. Reads were demultiplexed and grouped by UMI with MIGEC, and clonotypes were assembled and quantified with MiTCR. To remove erroneous sequences, TCR cDNA sequences were retained only when supported by two or more reads. The tcR package was used for downstream repertoire analysis, with clonotypes matched between fractions based on CDR3 nucleotide sequence plus V segment. Antigen specificity was annotated against VDJdb with VDJmatch, allowing one amino acid substitution in CDR3.

Sequenced input: CD8+ T cells sorted from blood. The receptor was derived from a young woman in good health. This receptor chain uses TRBV20-1 and TRBJ2-7; a weak D assignment points to TRBD1 (6 bases agree). The nucleotide sequence is given as TGCAGTGCTAGAGATTTGACAGGCCCCGGCGAGCAGTACTTC. Its translation is CSARDLTGPGEQYF.